The T cell receptor (beta chain) under discussion was sequenced for a study of technical replicates of blood from several donors. The CDR3 comprises 14 residues, both ends counted. Germline V gene lookup returns CDR1 KGHSH and CDR2 LQKENI. This table comes from immunoSEQ multiplex PCR, and its TCRdb copy is limited to in-frame clones, with some not included. The sample has 80,000 to 95,000 clones, approximately 93% seen once. Comment on this clone: It is likely a read error, because the conserved phenylalanine at the end of the CDR3 is missing. The DNA is omitted, as the CDR3 cannot be located on it reliably, and the CDR3 follows TCRdb's listing.

The TCR was taken from a human donor in good health. Sequenced sample: T cells isolated from PBMCs. The chain employs TRBV18 and TRBJ1-1; TRBD1 is taken as the D call from the table, unchecked against the DNA. The CDR3 loop is CASSGWDSTTPQGV.